Each of the 32 T cell receptor beta chains below was sequenced from the same sample in a study of CD4 T cells in relation to SARS-CoV-2 and coronaviruses. Some clones are missing from TCRdb's copy, which holds only in-frame ones; the method was immunoSEQ multiplex PCR. The sample records about 43,000 clones, about four fifths being singletons. These receptors are not linked to any known antigen. Sequenced sample: naive CD4+ T cells from PBMCs, cultured in vitro. Described subset: naive CD4+ T cells isolated by negative enrichment. The receptors here all came from an adult with COVID-19.

This clone has a single count. The chain has TRBV5-1 and TRBJ2-7; D is perhaps TRBD1 (6 bases). The length of the CDR3 is 15 residues. Germline V gives CDR1 SGHRS, CDR2 YFSETQ. V was clipped by 0 bases and J by 3 bases, with 13 bases between them. CDR3 in amino acids: CASSLETGRGYEQYF. The CDR3, as DNA: TGCGCCAGCAGCTTGGAAACAGGGAGAGGCTACGAGCAGTACTTC.

The chain has TRBV6-5 and TRBJ2-1, with 7 bases fitting TRBD2. This CDR3 has 14 amino acids. Germline assignment: CDR1 MNHEY and CDR2 SVGAGI. With V trimmed by 7 bases and J by 6 bases, 9 bases remained unmatched. CDR3 sequence reads: CASKEGGRPNEQFF. Written as DNA, the CDR3 is TGTGCCAGCAAGGAGGGAGGGCGGCCCAATGAGCAGTTCTTC.

V is TRBV3-1 (or the pseudogene TRBV3-2) and J is TRBJ1-1; 11 positions agree with TRBD1. CDR1 is LGHDT, CDR2 YNNKEL, per germline (reference sequence). V trimming: 2 bases; J trimming: 4 bases; junction bases outside the gene matches: 3. This CDR3 is built from 15 residues. The CDR3 DNA is TGTGCCAGCAGCCAAACCGGGACAGGGGGCACTGAAGCTTTCTTT. This sequence encodes CASSQTGTGGTEAFF.

This rearrangement joins TRBV27 to TRBJ1-1, with D possibly being TRBD1 (5 bases). Trimming shortened V by 5 bases and J by 5 bases, and 15 bases separated the two germline ends. Germline V gene sequence: CDR1 MNHEY, CDR2 SMNVEV (reference sequence). This CDR3 is built from 14 residues. CDR3 DNA: TGTGCCAGCAGTCTGACAGTGCCCGGGACTGAAGCTTTCTTT. Translating gives CASSLTVPGTEAFF.

The V and J genes are TRBV6-6 and TRBJ2-7; TRBD2 matches 11 bases. The V segment lost 5 bases and the J segment 3 bases; nucleotides outside the gene matches: 12. The germline CDR1 and CDR2 sequences are MNHNY and SVGAGI (reference sequence). This CDR3 has 17 residues. CDR3 in amino acids: CASSRPGLAGYDYEQYF. The CDR3 region has the DNA TGTGCCAGCAGTCGACCCGGACTAGCGGGTTATGACTACGAGCAGTACTTC.

This chain uses TRBV4-1 with TRBJ2-3, with TRBD2 matching 12 bases. The CDR3 is made up of 19 amino acids. V gave up 0 bases and J gave up 2 bases; unmatched junction bases: 9. Looked up from germline, CDR1 is MGHRA and CDR2 is YSYEKL. CDR3 sequence (DNA): TGCGCCAGCAGCCAAGAGAGTTGGCTAGCGGGAGGGAACACAGATACGCAGTATTTT. Protein product: CASSQESWLAGGNTDTQYF.

This chain connects TRBV5-4 to TRBJ2-5, with 10 positions matching TRBD1. Trimming took 2 bases from V and 7 from J; bases not matched to a gene: 5. Germline values: CDR1 SGHNT, CDR2 YYREEE (reference sequence). The CDR3 has 14 residues. The CDR3 sequence is CASSLDRGRGTQYF. The CDR3 DNA sequence: TGTGCCAGCAGCTTAGACAGGGGGCGCGGGACCCAGTACTTC.

The chain joins TRBV5-5 to TRBJ2-5; D is possibly TRBD1 or TRBD2 (5 bases each). This CDR3 is 14 amino acids long. V gave up 3 bases and J gave up 2 bases, with 11 bases separating them. Germline loops: CDR1 SGHKS, CDR2 YYEKEE (reference sequence). The CDR3 spells CASSSGPGQETQYF. As DNA, the CDR3 is TGTGCCAGCAGCTCGGGGCCAGGGCAAGAGACCCAGTACTTC.

This clone appeared a few times. Other DNA sequences in the same sample also yield this CDR3. The rearrangement uses TRBV6-5 and TRBJ2-1; 10 bases line up with TRBD2. The CDR3 spans 15 residues. Germline loops: CDR1 MNHEY, CDR2 SVGAGI. V trimming: 2 bases; J trimming: 6 bases; junction bases outside the gene matches: 4. CDR3 sequence reads: CASSYGLAGVNEQFF. CDR3 DNA: TGTGCCAGCAGTTACGGGCTAGCGGGAGTCAATGAGCAGTTCTTC.

V gene TRBV2 combines with J gene TRBJ2-5; D ambiguous. CDR3 size: 15 residues. CDR1 SNHLY and CDR2 FYNNEI come from the germline V gene. Trimming removed 4 bases at V and 5 bases at J, with 17 bases between. The CDR3 bases are TGTGCCAGCAGTGTCGATAGTTCAGATTGGGAGACCCAGTACTTC. Encoded protein: CASSVDSSDWETQYF. Complete variable domain (other parts from reference TRBV2 and TRBJ2-5): EPEVTQTPSHQVTQMGQEVILRCVPISNHLYFYWYRQILGQKVEFLVSFYNNEISEKSEIFDDQFSVERPDGSNFTLKIRSTKLEDSAMYFCASSVDSSDWETQYFGPGTRLLVL.

This clone was detected a few times. The V and J genes are TRBV3-1 (or the pseudogene TRBV3-2) and TRBJ2-1; 11 nucleotides line up with TRBD2. The CDR3 spans 17 residues. Germline CDR1 is LGHDT and CDR2 is YNNKEL (reference sequence). Trimming at V came to 0 bases and at J to 4 bases, leaving 5 bases not matched to a gene. CDR3 loop: CASSQDPGLAEYNEQFF. In nucleotides, the CDR3 is TGTGCCAGCAGCCAAGACCCGGGACTAGCGGAATACAATGAGCAGTTCTTC.

This chain links TRBV18 with TRBJ1-1; TRBD1 aligns across 7 bases. CDR3 length: 13 amino acids. J gave up 7 bases and V 0 bases, and 2 bases lay outside the gene matches. CDR1 KGHSH and CDR2 LQKENI come from the germline V gene. The CDR3 loop reads CASSPPTGFEAFF. CDR3 in DNA: TGTGCCAGCTCACCACCGACAGGGTTTGAAGCTTTCTTT.

This clone was recorded only once. This sequence joins TRBV9 and TRBJ2-2; 7 nucleotides align to TRBD2. The CDR3 length is 14 residues. J gave up 6 bases and V 0 bases, and 2 bases lay outside the gene matches. In germline, CDR1 is SGDLS, CDR2 YYNGEE. CDR3 bases: TGTGCCAGCAGCGTAGGCGGGAGTTCCGGGGAGCTGTTTTTT. It is translated as CASSVGGSSGELFF.

This clone was counted a single time. The rearrangement links TRBV6-6 to TRBJ1-5, with a weak D call TRBD1 (5 bases). CDR1 and CDR2 from the germline V gene are MNHNY and SVGAGI (reference sequence). V lost 5 bases and J lost 1, with 12 bases in between. The length of the CDR3 is 15 residues. The CDR3 bases are TGTGCCAGCAGTCGTTCCCGGGACAGCAATCAGCCCCAGCATTTT. It encodes CASSRSRDSNQPQHF.

The chain couples TRBV15 to TRBJ2-3; 14 positions agree with TRBD2. Germline loops: CDR1 LNHNV, CDR2 YYDKDF (reference sequence). The ends lost 3 bases at V and 4 bases at J; junction bases unmatched: 9. The CDR3 contains 18 residues. The CDR3 DNA is TGTGCCACCAGCAGCCCCAAGGGACTAGCGGGAGCGGCAGATACGCAGTATTTT. It translates to CATSSPKGLAGAADTQYF.

The gene calls are TRBV7-9 and TRBJ1-4, with TRBD1 matching 10 bases. The CDR3 consists of 15 residues. V was pared by 6 bases and J by 4 bases, with 5 bases of the junction left unmatched. CDR1 SEHNR and CDR2 FQNEAQ come from the germline V gene (reference sequence). DNA of the CDR3: TGTGCCAGCAGGGGGACAGGGGTCCATAATGAAAAACTGTTTTTT. The encoded protein is CASRGTGVHNEKLFF. The whole variable domain, remainder taken from reference TRBV7-9 and TRBJ1-4, is DTGVSQNPRHKITKRGQNVTFRCDPISEHNRLYWYRQTLGQGPEFLTYFQNEAQLEKSRLLSDRFSAERPKGSFSTLEIQRTEQGDSAMYLCASRGTGVHNEKLFFGSGTQLSVL.

This chain joins TRBV28 and TRBJ1-1; TRBD1 matches at 9 bases. Germline CDR1 MDHEN, CDR2 SYDVKM. This CDR3 contains 16 residues. The trim removed 3 bases at V and 4 bases at J, leaving 9 bases unmatched. The CDR3 protein is CASSFSFWTGATEAFF. CDR3 nucleotide sequence: TGTGCCAGCAGTTTTTCTTTTTGGACAGGGGCCACTGAAGCTTTCTTT.

The genes are TRBV28 and TRBJ1-5; D unresolved. Trimming left V 3 bases short and J 4 bases short, with 7 bases between. The CDR3 totals 13 residues. The germline V gene has CDR1 MDHEN and CDR2 SYDVKM. The CDR3 region is CASSFNLNQPQHF. DNA of the CDR3: TGTGCCAGCAGTTTTAACCTGAATCAGCCCCAGCATTTT.

The rearrangement links TRBV11-2 to TRBJ1-5; D gene ambiguous. The V and J ends lost 3 bases and 9 bases respectively, with 15 bases between them. The CDR3 covers 14 residues. From germline, CDR1 is SGHAT and CDR2 FQNNGV. The CDR3 region has the DNA TGTGCCAGCAGCTTCTCAGCGCTAGGGAGGCCCCAGCATTTT. It yields the protein CASSFSALGRPQHF. The whole variable domain, remainder taken from reference TRBV11-2 and TRBJ1-5, is EAGVAQSPRYKIIEKRQSVAFWCNPISGHATLYWYQQILGQGPKLLIQFQNNGVVDDSQLPKDRFSAERLKGVDSTLKIQPAKLEDSAVYLCASSFSALGRPQHFGDGTRLSIL.

This chain uses TRBV4-1 with TRBJ2-5, with D uncertain. With 1 base removed from V and 5 bases from J, the gap between germline ends came to 8 bases. CDR1 is MGHRA and CDR2 is YSYEKL in the germline V gene. CDR3 length: 13 amino acids. The chain's CDR3 is CASSQGFLETQYF. The CDR3 region has the DNA TGCGCCAGCAGCCAAGGGTTCCTGGAGACCCAGTACTTC.

V is TRBV27 and J is TRBJ1-5; D remains ambiguous. The CDR3 totals 15 residues. The V gene's germline CDR1 is MNHEY and CDR2 SMNVEV (reference sequence). With 2 bases removed from V and 0 bases from J, the gap between germline ends came to 8 bases. DNA for the CDR3: TGTGCCAGCAGTTTAGGACCATATAGCAATCAGCCCCAGCATTTT. Amino acids: CASSLGPYSNQPQHF.

The gene calls are TRBV2 and TRBJ1-2, with TRBD1 identical over 9 bases. Per the germline V gene, CDR1 is SNHLY and CDR2 is FYNNEI. The CDR3 is 16 amino acids. After removal of 4 bases from V and 3 bases from J, the junction contained 9 bases not matched to a gene. This CDR3 is CASSGGQGLGDYGYTF. The DNA of the CDR3 is TGTGCCAGCAGTGGGGGACAGGGCTTGGGAGACTATGGCTACACCTTC.

This sequence joins TRBV11-1 and TRBJ2-5; D possibly corresponds to TRBD2 (6 bases). This CDR3 has 15 amino acids. V dropped 4 bases and J dropped 5 bases, with 17 bases sitting between them. The germline CDR1 and CDR2 sequences are SGHAT and FQDESV (reference sequence). CDR3 coding DNA: TGTGCCAGCAGCTCGCGAAGTGGGGGAGGTGAGACCCAGTACTTC. As protein: CASSSRSGGGETQYF.

V gene TRBV2 combines with J gene TRBJ1-5; D is ambiguous. The V end lost 4 bases, the J end lost 4 bases, and 14 bases lay between the germline ends. This CDR3 region has 15 residues. Germline V gene data show CDR1 as SNHLY and CDR2 as FYNNEI. The CDR3 coding sequence is TGTGCCAGCAGTGTCCGACAACCGGAGAATCAGCCCCAGCATTTT. As protein: CASSVRQPENQPQHF.

This chain connects TRBV6-5 to TRBJ2-1, with 11 bases aligning to TRBD2. The junction had 2 bases not matched to a gene; V was cut back by 6 bases and J by 4 bases. Germline V lookup: CDR1 MNHEY, CDR2 SVGAGI. The CDR3 is 14 residues long. The CDR3 sequence: CASRGTSGYNEQFF. Written as DNA, the CDR3 is TGTGCCAGCAGGGGGACTAGCGGTTACAATGAGCAGTTCTTC.

The chain combines TRBV2 with TRBJ2-1, with TRBD2 matching 12 bases. CDR1 is SNHLY and CDR2 is FYNNEI in the germline V gene. V lost 3 bases to trimming and J lost 12 bases; unmatched junction nucleotides: 9. There are 15 residues in the CDR3. CDR3 in amino acids: CASSDGLGLAGWQFF. DNA of the CDR3: TGTGCCAGCAGTGATGGACTCGGACTAGCGGGATGGCAGTTCTTC.

The chain has TRBV28 and TRBJ1-5; D unclear. The CDR3 totals 17 residues. Germline CDR1 MDHEN, CDR2 SYDVKM. V dropped 2 bases and J dropped 3 bases, with 17 bases sitting between them. The DNA of the CDR3 is TGTGCCAGCAGTTTACCTCCGTTTGCACTGAACAATCAGCCCCAGCATTTT. Its translation: CASSLPPFALNNQPQHF.

The V call is TRBV3-1 (or the pseudogene TRBV3-2), the J call TRBJ2-1; D gene unclear. Trimming left V 5 bases short and J 3 bases short, with 5 bases between. CDR1 is LGHDT and CDR2 is YNNKEL in the germline V gene (reference sequence). The CDR3 is 12 residues long. The CDR3 bases are TGTGCCAGCAGCGGGGTCTACAATGAGCAGTTCTTC. This sequence encodes CASSGVYNEQFF.

The V gene is TRBV18, the J gene TRBJ2-1, with 9 bases matching TRBD2. CDR1 and CDR2 (germline): KGHSH, LQKENI. V gave up 0 bases and J gave up 0 bases; unmatched junction bases: 6. The CDR3 consists of 18 residues. CDR3 sequence reads: CASSPPVTSGSSYNEQFF. The CDR3 DNA follows: TGTGCCAGCTCACCACCGGTGACTAGCGGAAGCTCCTACAATGAGCAGTTCTTC.

The chain uses TRBV6-1 and TRBJ1-2; tentatively, D is TRBD1 (5 bases). The length of the CDR3 is 13 residues. Germline loops: CDR1 MNHNS, CDR2 SASEGT. Trimming cost V 2 bases and J 7 bases, with 11 bases left between them. CDR3 sequence reads: CASSEIVGTGYTF. CDR3 bases: TGTGCCAGCAGTGAAATAGTGGGGACTGGCTACACCTTC.

The rearrangement uses TRBV11-2 and TRBJ2-5; TRBD2 matches at 7 bases. Germline V lookup: CDR1 SGHAT, CDR2 FQNNGV. This CDR3 spans 15 amino acids. V was pared by 3 bases and J by 5 bases, with 9 bases of the junction left unmatched. CDR3 sequence: CASSFLLGGGETQYF. The CDR3 region has the DNA TGTGCCAGCAGCTTCCTCCTGGGGGGAGGGGAGACCCAGTACTTC. Drawing the rest from reference TRBV11-2 and TRBJ2-5, the complete variable domain is EAGVAQSPRYKIIEKRQSVAFWCNPISGHATLYWYQQILGQGPKLLIQFQNNGVVDDSQLPKDRFSAERLKGVDSTLKIQPAKLEDSAVYLCASSFLLGGGETQYFGPGTRLLVL.

The chain has TRBV18 and TRBJ2-7; D is unclear. The CDR3 spans 14 residues. Germline V gene data show CDR1 as KGHSH and CDR2 as LQKENI. V lost 3 bases and J lost 1, with 10 bases in between. CDR3 amino acids: CASSPVAASYEQYF. CDR3 nucleotides: TGTGCCAGCTCACCCGTTGCAGCGTCCTACGAGCAGTACTTC. The variable domain in full, completed from reference TRBV18 and TRBJ2-7, reads NAGVMQNPRHLVRRRGQEARLRCSPMKGHSHVYWYRQLPEEGLKFMVYLQKENIIDESGMPKERFSAEFPKEGPSILRIQQVVRGDSAAYFCASSPVAASYEQYFGPGTRLTVT.